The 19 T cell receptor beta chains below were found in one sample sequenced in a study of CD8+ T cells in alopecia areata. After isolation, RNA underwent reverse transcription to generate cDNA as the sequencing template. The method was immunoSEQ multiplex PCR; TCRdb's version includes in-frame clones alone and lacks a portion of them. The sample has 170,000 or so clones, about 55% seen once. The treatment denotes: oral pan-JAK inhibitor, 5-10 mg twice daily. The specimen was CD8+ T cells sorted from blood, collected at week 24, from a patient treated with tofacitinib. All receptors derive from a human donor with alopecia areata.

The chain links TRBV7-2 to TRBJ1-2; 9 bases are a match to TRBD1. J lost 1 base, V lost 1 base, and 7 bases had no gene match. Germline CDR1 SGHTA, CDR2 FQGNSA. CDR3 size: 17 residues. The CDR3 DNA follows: TGTGCCAGCAGCTTAGATACAGGGGGCGGCCTTAACTATGGCTACACCTTC. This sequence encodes CASSLDTGGGLNYGYTF.

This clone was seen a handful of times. CDR3 protein: CASSLTDYQETQYF. In nucleotides, the CDR3 is TGTGCCAGCAGCTTAACGGATTACCAAGAGACCCAGTACTTC. The chain employs TRBV7-6 and TRBJ2-5; D gene uncertain. The CDR3 covers 14 residues. With 2 bases removed from V and 0 bases from J, the gap between germline ends came to 7 bases. In germline, CDR1 is SGHVS, CDR2 FNYEAQ.

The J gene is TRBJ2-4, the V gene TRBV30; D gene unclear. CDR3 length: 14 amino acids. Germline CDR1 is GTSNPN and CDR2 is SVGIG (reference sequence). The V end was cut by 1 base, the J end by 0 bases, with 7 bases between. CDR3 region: CAWSDGIAKNIQYF. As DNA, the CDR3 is TGTGCCTGGAGTGACGGAATAGCCAAAAACATTCAGTACTTC.

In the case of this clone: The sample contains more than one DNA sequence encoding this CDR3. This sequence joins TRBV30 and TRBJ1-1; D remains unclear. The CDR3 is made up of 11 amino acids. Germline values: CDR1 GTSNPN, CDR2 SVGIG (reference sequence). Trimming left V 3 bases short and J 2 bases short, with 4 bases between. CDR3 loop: CAWSLNTEAFF. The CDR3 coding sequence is TGTGCCTGGAGCCTAAACACTGAAGCTTTCTTT.

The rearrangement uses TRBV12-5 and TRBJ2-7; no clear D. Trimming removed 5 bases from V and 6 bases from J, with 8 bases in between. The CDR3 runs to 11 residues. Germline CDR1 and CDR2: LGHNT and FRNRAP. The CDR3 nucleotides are TGTGCTAGTGGTGCCGTCACCGAGCAGTACTTC. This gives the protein CASGAVTEQYF. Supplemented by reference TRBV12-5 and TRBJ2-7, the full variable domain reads DARVTQTPRHKVTEMGQEVTMRCQPILGHNTVFWYRQTMMQGLELLAYFRNRAPLDDSGMPKDRFSAEMPDATLATLKIQPSEPRDSAVYFCASGAVTEQYFGPGTRLTVT.

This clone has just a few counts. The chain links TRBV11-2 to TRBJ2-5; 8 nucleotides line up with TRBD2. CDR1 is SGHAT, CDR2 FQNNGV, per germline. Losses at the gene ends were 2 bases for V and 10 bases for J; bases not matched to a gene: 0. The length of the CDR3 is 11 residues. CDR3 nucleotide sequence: TGTGCCAGCAGCTTAAGCGGGGGCCAGTACTTC. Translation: CASSLSGGQYF.

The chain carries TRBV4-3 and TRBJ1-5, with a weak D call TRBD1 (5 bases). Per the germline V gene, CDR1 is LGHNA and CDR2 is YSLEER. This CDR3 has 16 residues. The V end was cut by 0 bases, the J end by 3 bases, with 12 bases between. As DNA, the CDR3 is TGCGCCAGCAGCCAAGATAAGGGGCCGCTCAATCAGCCCCAGCATTTT. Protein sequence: CASSQDKGPLNQPQHF.

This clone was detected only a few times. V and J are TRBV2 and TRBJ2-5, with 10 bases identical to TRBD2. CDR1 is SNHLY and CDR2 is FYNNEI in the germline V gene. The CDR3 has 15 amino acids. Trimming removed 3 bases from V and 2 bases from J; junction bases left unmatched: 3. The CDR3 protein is CASSDPSGGQETQYF. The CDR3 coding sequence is TGTGCCAGCAGTGACCCTAGCGGGGGACAAGAGACCCAGTACTTC.

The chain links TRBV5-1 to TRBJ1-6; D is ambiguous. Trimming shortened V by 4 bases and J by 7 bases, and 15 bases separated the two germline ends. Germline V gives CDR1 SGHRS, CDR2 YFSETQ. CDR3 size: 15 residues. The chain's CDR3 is CASSPDGPGNSPLHF. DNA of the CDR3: TGCGCCAGCAGCCCGGACGGTCCGGGGAATTCACCCCTCCACTTT.

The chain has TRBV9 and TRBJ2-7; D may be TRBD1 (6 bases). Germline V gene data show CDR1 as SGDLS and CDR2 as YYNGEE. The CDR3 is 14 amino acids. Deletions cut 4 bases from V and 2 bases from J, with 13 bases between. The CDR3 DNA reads TGTGCCAGCAGCCCTTTGGACAGAACCTACGAGCAGTACTTC. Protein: CASSPLDRTYEQYF.

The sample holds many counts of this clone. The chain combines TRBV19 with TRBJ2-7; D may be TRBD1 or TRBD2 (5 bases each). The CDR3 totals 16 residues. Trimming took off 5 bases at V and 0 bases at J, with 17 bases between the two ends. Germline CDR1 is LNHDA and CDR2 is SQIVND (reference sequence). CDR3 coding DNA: TGTGCCAGTAGTCTAGGGGACGGAATCAGCTCCTACGAGCAGTACTTC. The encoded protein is CASSLGDGISSYEQYF.

DNA of the CDR3: TGTGCCAGCAGCGTAGGAGATAACGGGGGGCCCCAGCATTTT. This sequence encodes CASSVGDNGGPQHF. The rearrangement uses TRBV9 and TRBJ1-5, with D perhaps TRBD1 (5 bases). Trimming took off 0 bases at V and 9 bases at J, with 13 bases between the two ends. Per germline, CDR1 SGDLS and CDR2 YYNGEE. This CDR3 has 14 residues.

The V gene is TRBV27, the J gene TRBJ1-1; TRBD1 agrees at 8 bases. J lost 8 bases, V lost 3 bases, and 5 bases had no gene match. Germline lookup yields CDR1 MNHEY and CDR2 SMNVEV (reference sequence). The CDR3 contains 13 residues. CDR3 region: CASSFKGQDEAFF. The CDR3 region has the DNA TGTGCCAGCAGTTTTAAGGGACAGGACGAAGCTTTCTTT.

CDR3 in amino acids: CASSVTLAGYEQYF. In nucleotides, the CDR3 is TGTGCCAGCAGCGTGACCCTAGCGGGATACGAGCAGTACTTC. The V gene is TRBV7-2, the J gene TRBJ2-7; 9 bases agree with TRBD2. The J segment lost 4 bases and the V segment lost 5 bases, leaving 6 bases of the junction unmatched. CDR1 SGHTA and CDR2 FQGNSA come from the germline V gene. The CDR3 consists of 14 residues.

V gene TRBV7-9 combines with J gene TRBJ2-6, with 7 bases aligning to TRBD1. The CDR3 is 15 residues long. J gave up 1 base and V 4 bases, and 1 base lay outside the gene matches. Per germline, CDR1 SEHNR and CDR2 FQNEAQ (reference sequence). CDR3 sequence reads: CASSSTGSGANVLTF. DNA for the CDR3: TGTGCCAGCAGCTCGACAGGGTCTGGGGCCAACGTCCTGACTTTC.

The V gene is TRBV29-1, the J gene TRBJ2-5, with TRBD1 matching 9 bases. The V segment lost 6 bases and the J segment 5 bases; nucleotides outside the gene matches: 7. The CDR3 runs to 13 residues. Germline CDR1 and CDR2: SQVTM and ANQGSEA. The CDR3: CSVPQGAGETQYF. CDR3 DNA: TGCAGCGTCCCACAGGGGGCAGGGGAGACCCAGTACTTC.

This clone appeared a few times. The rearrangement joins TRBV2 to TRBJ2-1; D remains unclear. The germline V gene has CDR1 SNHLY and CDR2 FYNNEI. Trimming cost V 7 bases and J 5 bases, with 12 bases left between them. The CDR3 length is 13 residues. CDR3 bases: TGTGCCAGCATTATGCATGGCGACAATGAGCAGTTCTTC. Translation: CASIMHGDNEQFF.

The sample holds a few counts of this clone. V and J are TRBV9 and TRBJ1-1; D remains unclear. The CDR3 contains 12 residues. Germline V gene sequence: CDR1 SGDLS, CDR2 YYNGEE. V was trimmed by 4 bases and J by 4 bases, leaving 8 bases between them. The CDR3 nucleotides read TGTGCCAGCAGCCCCAAATTCACTGAAGCTTTCTTT. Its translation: CASSPKFTEAFF.

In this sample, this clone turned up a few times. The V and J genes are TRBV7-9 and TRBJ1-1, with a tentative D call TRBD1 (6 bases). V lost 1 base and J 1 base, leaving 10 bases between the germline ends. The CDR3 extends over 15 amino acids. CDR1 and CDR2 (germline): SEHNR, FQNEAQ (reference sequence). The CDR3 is CASSLVEGGNTEAFF. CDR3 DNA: TGTGCCAGCAGCTTAGTCGAGGGGGGGAACACTGAAGCTTTCTTT.